These T cell receptor beta chains were read from a single sample in a study of T cells in tuberculosis. TCRdb's table, derived via immunoSEQ multiplex PCR, lists solely in-frame clones and lacks some. This table holds 20,000 to 25,000 clones, over 75% found once. The sequences come from PBMCs, collected at tuberculosis diagnosis. Source of these receptors: an adult with tuberculosis. CDR3s include the opening cysteine and the closing phenylalanine or tryptophan.

cdr3_aa: CASSQDQGILMNTEAFF; v_call: TRBV14
cdr3_aa: CAWSVGTLVTGELFF; v_call: TRBV30
cdr3_aa: CASSDRDTGELFF; v_call: TRBV6-6
cdr3_aa: CASSLPASEQYF; v_call: TRBV7-6
cdr3_aa: CASSPTGTLYYNEQFF; v_call: TRBV5-6
cdr3_aa: CASTPSAGTGANTEAFF; v_call: TRBV19
cdr3_aa: CASSTSGGNTGELFF; v_call: TRBV6-5
cdr3_aa: CSVEDLQGPGYGYTF; v_call: TRBV29-1
cdr3_aa: CAWRIIWTGGYGYTF; v_call: TRBV30
cdr3_aa: CASRPIGANYGYTF; v_call: TRBV5-6
cdr3_aa: CSVTELDTQYF; v_call: TRBV20-1
cdr3_aa: CASSQDEGAYTEAFF; v_call: TRBV4-1
cdr3_aa: CAVNRGNEQYF; v_call: TRBV2
cdr3_aa: CASSVQQASGNTIYF; v_call: TRBV10-2
cdr3_aa: CASSGTGTGNNSPLHF; v_call: TRBV2
cdr3_aa: CASSRGQQLSYEQYF; v_call: TRBV21-1
cdr3_aa: CASSVGAGVWQPQHF; v_call: TRBV2
cdr3_aa: CASTPTGTYNEQFF; v_call: TRBV6-1
cdr3_aa: CASSRGDQEAFF; v_call: TRBV5-1
cdr3_aa: CASSFRDRGSYNEQFF; v_call: TRBV5-1
cdr3_aa: CASSVQQGATQPQHF; v_call: TRBV7-2
cdr3_aa: CASSLDKISYGYTF; v_call: TRBV7-9
cdr3_aa: CASSQKSGTGGTYEQYF; v_call: TRBV4-1
cdr3_aa: CASSLEAENTEAFF; v_call: TRBV11-3
cdr3_aa: CASSPTGGNQPQHF; v_call: TRBV5-1
cdr3_aa: CASSKGPTSGRAGELFF; v_call: TRBV21-1
cdr3_aa: CASDNYRVEAKNIQYF; v_call: TRBV6-6
cdr3_aa: CASSLNQGVNYGYTF; v_call: TRBV5-8
cdr3_aa: CASSDRASYEQYF; v_call: TRBV19
cdr3_aa: CASSLERGELFF; v_call: TRBV5-1
cdr3_aa: CASSSVGVNTEAFF; v_call: TRBV7-2
cdr3_aa: CASSSPGTSAYEQYF; v_call: TRBV4-3
cdr3_aa: CASSSSQGYEQYF; v_call: TRBV4-1
cdr3_aa: CASMREVLNTEAFF; v_call: TRBV6-1
cdr3_aa: CASSPEEITDTQYF; v_call: TRBV18
cdr3_aa: CASSYSSRGPYEQYF; v_call: TRBV6-5
cdr3_aa: CASTRPGERDQPQHF; v_call: TRBV19
cdr3_aa: CSVDTGAGANVLTF; v_call: TRBV29-1
cdr3_aa: CASSSRAGGVINEKLFF; v_call: TRBV7-9
cdr3_aa: CASSRGRDEQFF; v_call: TRBV5-1
cdr3_aa: CASSRDTYATNEKLFF; v_call: TRBV5-6
cdr3_aa: CASSRQGAWGYTF; v_call: TRBV6-5
cdr3_aa: CAWSVNAGTEAFF; v_call: TRBV30
cdr3_aa: CASSRTGGSGNTIYF; v_call: TRBV19
cdr3_aa: CASSRVVANTGELFF; v_call: TRBV6-1
cdr3_aa: CASGSPGGSQFF; v_call: TRBV12-5
cdr3_aa: CASSLDSSTDTQYF; v_call: TRBV5-1
cdr3_aa: CAWSVVASGGPQYF; v_call: TRBV30
cdr3_aa: CAWHSRNLEKDEQFF; v_call: TRBV30
cdr3_aa: CASSFHTGANTEAFF; v_call: TRBV6-1
cdr3_aa: CASSWGQGAGGELFF; v_call: TRBV6-5